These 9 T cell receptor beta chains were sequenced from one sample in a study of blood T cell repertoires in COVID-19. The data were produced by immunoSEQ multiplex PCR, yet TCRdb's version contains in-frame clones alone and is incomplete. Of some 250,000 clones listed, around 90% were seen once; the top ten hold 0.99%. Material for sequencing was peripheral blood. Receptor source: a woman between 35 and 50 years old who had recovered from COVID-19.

CDR3 amino acids: CASSSPDRGRNEQFF. DNA of the CDR3: TGTGCCAGCAGCTCCCCAGACAGGGGGCGGAATGAGCAGTTCTTC. The rearrangement uses TRBV7-9 and TRBJ2-1; 10 bases line up with TRBD1. CDR3 length: 15 residues. V lost 4 bases, J lost 7 bases, and 7 bases stayed unmatched. Germline V CDR1 and CDR2: SEHNR, FQNEAQ (reference sequence).

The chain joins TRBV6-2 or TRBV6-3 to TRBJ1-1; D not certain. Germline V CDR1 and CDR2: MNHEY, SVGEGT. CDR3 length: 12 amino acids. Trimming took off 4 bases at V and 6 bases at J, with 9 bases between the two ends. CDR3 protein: CASSLGSSEAFF. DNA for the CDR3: TGTGCCAGCAGTTTAGGGAGTTCTGAAGCTTTCTTT.

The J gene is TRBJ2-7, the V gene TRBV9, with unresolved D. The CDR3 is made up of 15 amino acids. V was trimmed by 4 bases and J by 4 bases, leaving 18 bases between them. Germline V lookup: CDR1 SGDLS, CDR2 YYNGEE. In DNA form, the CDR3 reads TGTGCCAGCAGCCCCGGTCCGTTCGCGCAATACGAGCAGTACTTC. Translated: CASSPGPFAQYEQYF.

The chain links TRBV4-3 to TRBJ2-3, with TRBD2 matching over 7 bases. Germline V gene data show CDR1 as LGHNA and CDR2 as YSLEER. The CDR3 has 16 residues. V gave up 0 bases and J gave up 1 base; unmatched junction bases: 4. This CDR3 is CASSQDPSGGTDTQYF. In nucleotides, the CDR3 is TGCGCCAGCAGCCAAGATCCTAGCGGAGGCACAGATACGCAGTATTTT.

The CDR3 nucleotides read TGTGCCAGTAGTATGGGGACAGGGCTCACTGAAGCTTTCTTT. This sequence encodes CASSMGTGLTEAFF. The J gene is TRBJ1-1, the V gene TRBV19; 9 nucleotides agree with TRBD1. Germline values: CDR1 LNHDA, CDR2 SQIVND (reference sequence). V dropped 3 bases and J dropped 4; count of bases not matched to a gene: 3. The CDR3 has 14 residues.

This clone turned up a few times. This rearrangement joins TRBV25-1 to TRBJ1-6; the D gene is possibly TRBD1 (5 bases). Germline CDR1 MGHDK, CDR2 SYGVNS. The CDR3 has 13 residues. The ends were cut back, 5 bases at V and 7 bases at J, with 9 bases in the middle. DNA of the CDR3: TGTGCCAGCAGTCCCAGGGTGAATTCACCCCTCCACTTT. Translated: CASSPRVNSPLHF.

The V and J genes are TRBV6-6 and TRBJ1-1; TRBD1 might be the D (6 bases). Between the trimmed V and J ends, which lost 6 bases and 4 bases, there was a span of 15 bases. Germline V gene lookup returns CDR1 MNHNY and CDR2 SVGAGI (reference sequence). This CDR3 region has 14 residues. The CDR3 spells CASSRAGTSTEAFF. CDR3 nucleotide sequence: TGTGCCAGCAGCCGAGCCGGGACAAGCACTGAAGCTTTCTTT.

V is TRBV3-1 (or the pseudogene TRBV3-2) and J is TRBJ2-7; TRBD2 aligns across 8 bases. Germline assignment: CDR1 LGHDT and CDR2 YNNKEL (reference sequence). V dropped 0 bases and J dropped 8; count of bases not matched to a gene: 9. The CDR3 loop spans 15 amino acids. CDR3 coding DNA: TGTGCCAGCAGCCAAGAAGCAGCGGGAGTCCCCCAGCAGTACTTC. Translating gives CASSQEAAGVPQQYF.

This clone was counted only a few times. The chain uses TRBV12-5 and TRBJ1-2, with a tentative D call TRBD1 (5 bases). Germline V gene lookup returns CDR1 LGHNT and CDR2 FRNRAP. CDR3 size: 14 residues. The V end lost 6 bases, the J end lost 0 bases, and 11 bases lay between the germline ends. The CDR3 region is CASGPGQANYGYTF. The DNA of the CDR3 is TGTGCTAGTGGCCCCGGACAAGCTAACTATGGCTACACCTTC.